Below, 26 T cell receptor beta chains from the same sample are listed, as sequenced in a study of monozygotic twins with inflammatory bowel disease. Reprocessing the 5' RACE reads, TCRdb reports a single entry for every CDR3 protein and omits DNA. The sample totals 350,000 to 550,000 distinct CDR3 sequences. Sequenced input: blood. The source of these receptors is a human donor with ulcerative colitis or Crohn's disease, or a healthy co-twin of an affected twin (not recorded which).

J is TRBJ2-7 and V is TRBV27; TCRdb's D call of TRBD2 is untestable without DNA. The germline CDR1 and CDR2 sequences are MNHEY and SMNVEV (reference sequence). CDR3 length: 15 amino acids. The CDR3 reads CASSLSSGRTYEQYF.

The chain couples TRBV5-1 to TRBJ1-1; absent DNA, TCRdb's TRBD1 call cannot be checked. The CDR3 spans 16 residues. The germline V gene encodes CDR1 SGHRS and CDR2 YFSETQ. This CDR3 is CASSLITPGAGTEAFF.

The J gene is TRBJ1-2, the V gene TRBV30; TCRdb's D call, TRBD1, is unchecked because there is no DNA. There are 13 residues in the CDR3. Germline V gene data show CDR1 as GTSNPN and CDR2 as SVGIG (reference sequence). CDR3 residues: CAWELQGTYGYTF.

V usage is TRBV10-3 and J usage is TRBJ2-5; TCRdb names TRBD2, which stays unverified in the absence of DNA. CDR1 and CDR2 (germline): ENHRY, SYGVKD. CDR3 length: 16 amino acids. CDR3 residues: CAISPGLAGGQETQYF.

The rearrangement joins TRBV11-2 to TRBJ1-1; the D gene TCRdb calls, TRBD1, cannot be checked with no DNA. Germline V gene sequence: CDR1 SGHAT, CDR2 FQNNGV. The CDR3 runs 15 residues. The CDR3: CASSSLGDDSTEAFF.

The chain is built from TRBV12-3 or TRBV12-4 and TRBJ2-7; TCRdb's assignment of TRBD2 cannot be checked, as there is no DNA. The length of the CDR3 is 15 residues. CDR3 amino acids: CASRPYGDYTYEQYF.

The chain uses TRBV2 and TRBJ2-5; TCRdb proposes TRBD2, but this gene call is untestable without DNA. The CDR3 extends over 14 amino acids. CDR1 is SNHLY, CDR2 FYNNEI, per germline. CDR3 protein: CASSEVSGGGTQYF.

The rearrangement uses TRBV28 and TRBJ1-3; the D gene TCRdb calls, TRBD1, cannot be checked with no DNA. This CDR3 is 14 amino acids long. Germline loops: CDR1 MDHEN, CDR2 SYDVKM. CDR3 loop: CASSSPAPKNTIYF.

The rearrangement joins TRBV20-1 to TRBJ2-3; without DNA, the TCRdb call of TRBD2 cannot be checked. CDR1 and CDR2 (germline): DFQATT, SNEGSKA (reference sequence). The CDR3 is 17 residues long. The CDR3 here is CSARRTSGRWGTDTQYF.

This chain links TRBV6-5 with TRBJ1-2; TCRdb's D gene call, TRBD1, goes unchecked for lack of DNA. Per germline, CDR1 MNHEY and CDR2 SVGAGI. The CDR3 consists of 12 residues. This CDR3 is CATRDRAYGYTF.

The chain links TRBV20-1 to TRBJ1-1. The CDR3 is 13 amino acids. Germline V gene lookup returns CDR1 DFQATT and CDR2 SNEGSKA (reference sequence). CDR3 in amino acids: CSARVTSNTEAFF.

The V call is TRBV27, the J call TRBJ2-1; TCRdb lists TRBD2, though no DNA is available to test this call. The CDR3 extends over 16 amino acids. The germline CDR1 and CDR2 sequences are MNHEY and SMNVEV (reference sequence). The CDR3 sequence is CASSFHSGGGMNEQFF.

The chain recombines TRBV20-1 with TRBJ2-1; the TRBD2 assignment by TCRdb is unverifiable without DNA. This CDR3 has 14 amino acids. Looked up from germline, CDR1 is DFQATT and CDR2 is SNEGSKA (reference sequence). CDR3: CSAREGGSADEQFF.

This chain connects TRBV20-1 to TRBJ1-1; there is no DNA to check the TCRdb D call of TRBD1. This CDR3 is built from 15 residues. CDR1 and CDR2 (germline): DFQATT, SNEGSKA (reference sequence). The CDR3: CSARPLGTGNTEAFF.

J is TRBJ2-1 and V is TRBV3-1. Germline CDR1 reads LGHDT; CDR2 reads YNNKEL (reference sequence). The length of the CDR3 is 13 residues. The CDR3 protein is CASSHSIGNEQFF.

V and J are TRBV7-3 and TRBJ2-3. The CDR3 extends over 14 amino acids. CDR1 and CDR2 from the germline V gene are SGHTA and FQGTGA. The CDR3 sequence: CAGSFSRSTDTQYF.

J is TRBJ1-1 and V is TRBV20-1; TCRdb's D gene call, TRBD1, goes unchecked for lack of DNA. Germline loops: CDR1 DFQATT, CDR2 SNEGSKA (reference sequence). The CDR3 loop spans 13 amino acids. The CDR3 here is CSARWTRVPEAFF.

The V call is TRBV20-1, the J call TRBJ1-1. The CDR3 contains 13 residues. Per the germline V gene, CDR1 is DFQATT and CDR2 is SNEGSKA (reference sequence). CDR3 in amino acids: CSARSTVNTEAFF.

The chain couples TRBV19 to TRBJ1-3. CDR3 size: 14 residues. CDR1 is LNHDA, CDR2 SQIVND, per germline (reference sequence). The CDR3 protein is CASSTEDSGNTIYF. The entire variable domain, with the rest obtained from reference TRBV19 and TRBJ1-3, is as follows: DGGITQSPKYLFRKEGQNVTLSCEQNLNHDAMYWYRQDPGQGLRLIYYSQIVNDFQKGDIAEGYSVSREKKESFPLTVTSAQKNPTAFYLCASSTEDSGNTIYFGEGSWLTVV.

The rearrangement links TRBV29-1 to TRBJ1-2. CDR1 is SQVTM and CDR2 is ANQGSEA in the germline V gene. This CDR3 has 12 residues. CDR3 amino acids: CSVEGTVYGYTF.

This rearrangement joins TRBV20-1 to TRBJ2-1; TCRdb's D gene call, TRBD2, goes unchecked for lack of DNA. The germline V gene has CDR1 DFQATT and CDR2 SNEGSKA (reference sequence). The CDR3 extends over 17 amino acids. Here the CDR3 reads CSAPGLAGGGSYNEQFF.

J is TRBJ2-2 and V is TRBV20-1; the D gene TCRdb calls, TRBD1, cannot be checked with no DNA. Germline V gene lookup returns CDR1 DFQATT and CDR2 SNEGSKA (reference sequence). The CDR3 spans 11 residues. The CDR3 loop is CSAPGVGELFF.

This chain joins TRBV5-1 and TRBJ2-7; TCRdb's D gene call, TRBD1, goes unchecked for lack of DNA. Germline CDR1 is SGHRS and CDR2 is YFSETQ. The CDR3 sequence is 14 residues long. The CDR3 protein is CASSLGPAPYEQYF.

This chain connects TRBV6-1 to TRBJ1-5; with no DNA, the TCRdb D assignment of TRBD1 cannot be verified. The germline gives CDR1 MNHNS, CDR2 SASEGT. The CDR3 loop spans 14 amino acids. The CDR3: CASRPGTADQPQHF.

The chain combines TRBV5-1 with TRBJ2-3; TCRdb names TRBD1, which stays unverified in the absence of DNA. Looked up from germline, CDR1 is SGHRS and CDR2 is YFSETQ. The CDR3 contains 15 residues. This CDR3 is CASSLAAGVTDTQYF.

The chain combines TRBV20-1 with TRBJ1-5. Germline V gene sequence: CDR1 DFQATT, CDR2 SNEGSKA (reference sequence). This CDR3 is 14 amino acids long. CDR3: CSASEESSNQPQHF.